This TCR beta chain was documented in a study of breast tumors, draining lymph nodes, adjacent tissues. TCRdb re-called the multiplex PCR reads with MiXCR, one entry per CDR3 protein. Here the sample spans 12,000 or so distinct CDR3 sequences, 53% being singletons. This clonotype was counted many times. The antigen is not known. Study-level points and caveats: Compared with lymph nodes, tumors were less diverse; compared with nontumor tissue, more. Luminal-like breast cancer showed significantly higher tumor–nontumor repertoire similarity than basal-like. That most tumor T cells come from lymph nodes remained unproven.

The CDR3 extends over 14 amino acids. The germline CDR1 and CDR2 sequences are MNHNS and SASEGT. V was shortened by 7 bases and J by 7 bases, with 17 bases between the two germline ends. The receptor comes from a female donor with breast cancer. Some clones in this sample may be carry-over from other donors' samples. Sample: breast tumor tissue. The chain has TRBV6-1 and TRBJ2-4; the D is unclear. The CDR3 nucleotides are TGTGCCAGCACCCCCAACGGACCCGGCAACATTCAGTACTTC. Protein: CASTPNGPGNIQYF.